The next 32 T cell receptor beta chains were all read from a single sample in a study of T cell repertoires in cytomegalovirus infection. The antigens for these receptors are not known. A single record per CDR3 protein comes from TCRdb applying MiXCR to the reads. This sample yields 450,000 to 550,000 distinct CDR3 sequences, of which about 42% are seen a single time; approximately 40% belongs to the top ten. This material consisted of cultured PBMCs, taken from culture after CMV antigen stimulation. Every receptor here comes from a human donor in good health (CMV status not recorded). Some clones in this sample may be carry-over from other donors' samples.

Here the CDR3 reads CASSSGRDRGSDTQYF. CDR3 bases: TGTGCCAGCAGCTCTGGGCGGGACAGGGGGTCAGATACGCAGTATTTT. V gene TRBV11-2 combines with J gene TRBJ2-3; 11 nucleotides line up with TRBD1. V lost 4 bases to trimming and J lost 4 bases; unmatched junction nucleotides: 7. The CDR3 consists of 16 residues. CDR1 SGHAT and CDR2 FQNNGV come from the germline V gene.

V is TRBV6-2 or TRBV6-3 and J is TRBJ2-7; D may be TRBD1 or TRBD2 (5 bases each). The germline gives CDR1 MNHEY, CDR2 SVGEGT. The V end was cut by 7 bases, the J end by 5 bases, with 21 bases between. This CDR3 is 15 amino acids long. The CDR3 spells CASTGPYSETDEQYF. CDR3 bases: TGTGCCAGCACGGGGCCGTACTCGGAGACTGACGAGCAGTACTTC.

At least ten counts were recorded for this clonotype. The chain employs TRBV7-8 and TRBJ2-1; weak D call: TRBD2 (6 bases). Trimming cost V 5 bases and J 0 bases, with 17 bases left between them. Germline loops: CDR1 SGHVS, CDR2 FQNEAQ. The CDR3 totals 17 residues. The CDR3 sequence: CASSPLTGSSSYNEQFF. CDR3 sequence (DNA): TGTGCCAGCAGCCCTCTAACCGGGAGCAGCTCCTACAATGAGCAGTTCTTC.

J is TRBJ2-3 and V is TRBV7-8; D might be TRBD1 or TRBD2, each matching 5 bases. Between the trimmed V and J ends, which lost 5 bases and 10 bases, there was a span of 22 bases. The CDR3 consists of 15 residues. Germline loops: CDR1 SGHVS, CDR2 FQNEAQ. The CDR3 nucleotides read TGTGCCAGCAGCCCGATAAGGGACCCTTCAAAGGCGCAGTATTTT. This codes for CASSPIRDPSKAQYF.

This clonotype is a singleton in its sample. The rearrangement uses TRBV7-2 and TRBJ2-4, with D perhaps TRBD1 (6 bases). V shed 7 bases and J shed 0 bases, with 16 bases lying between them. The CDR3 spans 16 residues. Per germline, CDR1 SGHTA and CDR2 FQGNSA. This CDR3 is CASTEQGSLAKNIQYF. The CDR3 DNA reads TGTGCCAGCACCGAACAGGGAAGCCTAGCCAAAAACATTCAGTACTTC. Full variable domain (rest looked up from reference TRBV7-2 and TRBJ2-4): GAGVSQSPSNKVTEKGKDVELRCDPISGHTALYWYRQSLGQGLEFLIYFQGNSAPDKSGLPSDRFSAERTGGSVSTLTIQRTQQEDSAVYLCASTEQGSLAKNIQYFGAGTRLSVL.

V gene TRBV7-2 combines with J gene TRBJ1-5, with D possibly being TRBD1 (5 bases). V gave up 4 bases and J gave up 2 bases, with 15 bases separating them. Germline-derived CDR1 and CDR2 are SGHTA and FQGNSA. CDR3 length: 16 residues. This CDR3 reads CASSYGTWGGNQPQHF. DNA for the CDR3: TGTGCCAGCAGCTACGGGACCTGGGGGGGCAATCAGCCCCAGCATTTT.

This chain uses TRBV28 with TRBJ2-3; D ambiguous. This CDR3 contains 12 residues. The germline V and J ends were trimmed by 1 base and 5 bases, with 4 bases remaining between them. From germline, CDR1 is MDHEN and CDR2 SYDVKM. For the CDR3, the DNA is TGTGCCAGCAGTTTATACTTAGATACGCAGTATTTT. As protein: CASSLYLDTQYF.

The chain couples TRBV5-4 to TRBJ2-2; the D gene is possibly TRBD2 (6 bases). V was cut by 4 bases and J by 0 bases, with 19 bases left in between. Looked up from germline, CDR1 is SGHNT and CDR2 is YYREEE (reference sequence). This CDR3 is 18 amino acids long. The CDR3 is CASSPPRRGVANTGELFF. The DNA for the CDR3 is TGTGCCAGCAGCCCGCCTCGGAGGGGAGTCGCGAACACCGGGGAGCTGTTTTTT.

The chain couples TRBV7-8 to TRBJ2-6; D is unclear. The CDR3 is 15 residues long. V was trimmed by 5 bases and J by 0 bases, leaving 8 bases between them. Germline loops: CDR1 SGHVS, CDR2 FQNEAQ. This CDR3 is CASSPWGSGANVLTF. DNA for the CDR3: TGTGCCAGCAGCCCCTGGGGCTCTGGGGCCAACGTCCTGACTTTC. The variable domain in full, with the rest retrieved from reference TRBV7-8 and TRBJ2-6, is GAGVSQSPRYKVAKRGQDVALRCDPISGHVSLFWYQQALGQGPEFLTYFQNEAQLDKSGLPSDRFFAERPEGSVSTLKIQRTQQEDSAVYLCASSPWGSGANVLTFGAGSRLTVL.

This rearrangement joins TRBV4-1 to TRBJ2-5, with 11 bases fitting TRBD2. Germline values: CDR1 MGHRA, CDR2 YSYEKL. This CDR3 is 17 amino acids long. V was pared by 4 bases and J by 4 bases, with 11 bases of the junction left unmatched. CDR3 coding DNA: TGCGCCAGCAGCCGAACTAGCGGGGGAACTCGTCTAGAGACCCAGTACTTC. It specifies CASSRTSGGTRLETQYF.

This clonotype has ten or more counts. The rearrangement uses TRBV6-5 and TRBJ2-5; D is undetermined. Between the trimmed V and J ends, which lost 2 bases and 5 bases, there was a span of 9 bases. The CDR3 contains 13 residues. Germline CDR1 is MNHEY and CDR2 is SVGAGI. The CDR3 here is CASSYTERETQYF. Written as DNA, the CDR3 is TGTGCCAGCAGTTACACCGAACGGGAGACCCAGTACTTC.

This clonotype showed up just a few times. This chain connects TRBV7-2 to TRBJ2-1; D remains ambiguous. This CDR3 spans 12 amino acids. Germline V CDR1 and CDR2: SGHTA, FQGNSA. V lost 0 bases, J lost 5 bases, and 2 bases lay in between. CDR3 amino acids: CASSLAHNEQFF. Written as DNA, the CDR3 is TGTGCCAGCAGCTTAGCCCACAATGAGCAGTTCTTC.

The gene calls are TRBV28 and TRBJ1-3; D remains unclear. With 3 bases removed from V and 0 bases from J, the gap between germline ends came to 9 bases. The CDR3 contains 15 residues. Germline-derived CDR1 and CDR2 are MDHEN and SYDVKM. CDR3 in amino acids: CASSLESLSGNTIYF. CDR3 nucleotides: TGTGCCAGCAGTTTGGAGAGCCTCTCTGGAAACACCATATATTTT.

In DNA form, the CDR3 reads TGTGCCACCTGGGAGGGAAGACAGGGGAATCAGCCCCAGCATTTT. Its protein is CATWEGRQGNQPQHF. The chain employs TRBV2 and TRBJ1-5, with 8 bases matching TRBD1. This CDR3 spans 15 amino acids. Germline trimming cut 10 bases from V and 4 bases from J; bases unmatched to any gene: 12. Germline CDR1 SNHLY, CDR2 FYNNEI.

V and J are TRBV7-2 and TRBJ2-1; tentatively, D is TRBD2 (7 bases). The V gene's germline CDR1 is SGHTA and CDR2 FQGNSA. The CDR3 length is 16 residues. V was cut by 3 bases and J by 1 base, with 13 bases left in between. The CDR3 spells CASSFGGASSYNEQFF. CDR3 sequence (DNA): TGTGCCAGCAGCTTTGGGGGGGCCTCTTCCTACAATGAGCAGTTCTTC.

The chain joins TRBV7-2 to TRBJ2-1; 7 bases are shared with TRBD2. The CDR3 runs 16 residues. Unmatched junction bases numbered 6, after V lost 0 bases and J lost 4 bases. Germline-derived CDR1 and CDR2 are SGHTA and FQGNSA. This CDR3 is CASSLAGGTGYNEQFF. The CDR3 DNA reads TGTGCCAGCAGCTTAGCCGGGGGGACGGGGTACAATGAGCAGTTCTTC.

The J gene is TRBJ1-2, the V gene TRBV7-9, with D possibly TRBD1 on 5 matching bases. The length of the CDR3 is 14 residues. Deletions cut 3 bases from V and 8 bases from J, with 16 bases between. The germline gives CDR1 SEHNR, CDR2 FQNEAQ (reference sequence). CDR3 residues: CASSFGTRREGYTF. For the CDR3, the DNA is TGTGCCAGCAGCTTCGGGACGAGGAGAGAAGGCTACACCTTC.

In DNA form, the CDR3 reads TGTGCCAGCAGTGATCAGGGACCCGAGCAGTACTTC. This sequence encodes CASSDQGPEQYF. The chain has TRBV2 and TRBJ2-7; D tentatively reads TRBD1 or TRBD2 (5 bases each). The germline V gene has CDR1 SNHLY and CDR2 FYNNEI. The CDR3 runs 12 residues. Between the trimmed V and J ends, which lost 3 bases and 6 bases, there was a span of 9 bases.

V is TRBV27 and J is TRBJ1-6, with unresolved D. V lost 6 bases and J 5 bases, leaving 23 bases between the germline ends. CDR1 MNHEY and CDR2 SMNVEV come from the germline V gene (reference sequence). The CDR3 covers 18 residues. The CDR3 DNA sequence: TGTGCCAGCAGCCTTCGGCCCCAACCAAGCAACGATAATTCACCCCTCCACTTT. It specifies CASSLRPQPSNDNSPLHF.

This clonotype was counted only a few times. CDR3: CASSTDPGRGYEQYF. Here the CDR3 DNA reads TGTGCCAGCAGTACCGACCCAGGGCGGGGCTACGAGCAGTACTTC. The chain carries TRBV7-2 and TRBJ2-7; maybe TRBD2 (6 bases). The CDR3 is made up of 15 amino acids. V lost 6 bases and J 3 bases, leaving 18 bases between the germline ends. Germline V gene lookup returns CDR1 SGHTA and CDR2 FQGNSA.

A few counts support this clonotype. This sequence joins TRBV19 and TRBJ2-1; TRBD2 matches at 10 bases. The CDR3 spans 18 residues. Germline V CDR1 and CDR2: LNHDA, SQIVND (reference sequence). J lost 8 bases, V lost 4 bases, and 17 bases had no gene match. CDR3: CASSRGLGAGGPVYEQFF. In DNA, the CDR3 is TGTGCCAGTAGTAGGGGTTTGGGAGCGGGAGGGCCTGTATATGAGCAGTTCTTC.

The chain combines TRBV19 with TRBJ2-7; D is undetermined. Germline assignment: CDR1 LNHDA and CDR2 SQIVND (reference sequence). This CDR3 comprises 13 residues. V was shortened by 5 bases and J by 2 bases, with 10 bases between the two germline ends. CDR3 coding DNA: TGTGCCAGTAGTGCCAGGATTACCTACGAGCAGTACTTC. It yields the protein CASSARITYEQYF.

The genes are TRBV7-2 and TRBJ1-5; 7 nucleotides agree with TRBD1. CDR3 length: 14 residues. Germline loops: CDR1 SGHTA, CDR2 FQGNSA. The V gene end was trimmed by 6 bases and the J gene end by 6 bases; junction bases not matched to a gene: 8. The CDR3 sequence: CASRPTGVGQPQHF. Written as DNA, the CDR3 is TGTGCCAGCAGACCTACAGGGGTGGGTCAGCCCCAGCATTTT.

This clonotype showed up just a few times. This chain links TRBV7-8 with TRBJ2-3; 8 bases line up with TRBD1. V shed 4 bases, J shed 5 bases, and the junction held 8 bases outside the gene matches. There are 15 residues in the CDR3. Germline loops: CDR1 SGHVS, CDR2 FQNEAQ. In DNA form, the CDR3 reads TGTGCCAGCAGCTCGTGGACAGGGATGATAGATACGCAGTATTTT. Its protein product is CASSSWTGMIDTQYF. The full variable domain, with the rest looked up from reference TRBV7-8 and TRBJ2-3, is GAGVSQSPRYKVAKRGQDVALRCDPISGHVSLFWYQQALGQGPEFLTYFQNEAQLDKSGLPSDRFFAERPEGSVSTLKIQRTQQEDSAVYLCASSSWTGMIDTQYFGPGTRLTVL.

The chain combines TRBV4-2 with TRBJ2-7; D is possibly TRBD1 or TRBD2 (5 bases each). V lost 3 bases to trimming and J lost 3 bases, with 12 bases between them. Germline V lookup: CDR1 LGHNA, CDR2 YNFKEQ. The CDR3 contains 14 residues. The CDR3 DNA sequence: TGTGCCAGCAGCCACCCCGCTGGGGGCTACGAGCAGTACTTC. Translation: CASSHPAGGYEQYF.

The CDR3 sequence: CASSPPNGQGVVEAFF. The CDR3 DNA sequence: TGTGCCAGCTCACCACCAAACGGACAGGGGGTTGTTGAAGCTTTCTTT. The V gene is TRBV18, the J gene TRBJ1-1; 10 bases agree with TRBD1. The CDR3 covers 16 residues. The trim removed 0 bases at V and 7 bases at J, leaving 8 bases unmatched. The germline gives CDR1 KGHSH, CDR2 LQKENI.

This clonotype was detected only a few times. V and J are TRBV27 and TRBJ2-1; maybe TRBD1 (7 bases). CDR3 length: 15 amino acids. Germline CDR1 reads MNHEY; CDR2 reads SMNVEV (reference sequence). V was shortened by 7 bases and J by 5 bases, with 18 bases between the two germline ends. CDR3 bases: TGTGCCAGCAAGGTTCGCCAGGGGGGTCACAATGAGCAGTTCTTC. Protein sequence: CASKVRQGGHNEQFF.

The J gene is TRBJ2-1, the V gene TRBV7-4; 7 nucleotides match TRBD1. V trimming: 5 bases; J trimming: 5 bases; junction bases outside the gene matches: 15. The germline V gene has CDR1 SGHVT and CDR2 SQSDAQ. The CDR3 consists of 17 residues. The DNA of the CDR3 is TGTGCCAGCAGCCTCGGACAGGTGACTCATCTGGACAATGAGCAGTTCTTC. Translation: CASSLGQVTHLDNEQFF.

The chain combines TRBV20-1 with TRBJ2-4; 8 bases agree with TRBD2. After removal of 6 bases from V and 8 bases from J, the junction contained 9 bases not matched to a gene. CDR1 DFQATT and CDR2 SNEGSKA come from the germline V gene (reference sequence). The CDR3 sequence is 13 residues long. CDR3 loop: CSAPGGGVDIQYF. For the CDR3, the DNA is TGCAGTGCCCCGGGGGGGGGTGTGGACATTCAGTACTTC.

This clonotype has more than one count but fewer than ten. The genes are TRBV7-2 and TRBJ2-5, with D perhaps TRBD2 (6 bases). This CDR3 has 13 residues. Looked up from germline, CDR1 is SGHTA and CDR2 is FQGNSA. With 10 bases removed from V and 1 base from J, the gap between germline ends came to 13 bases. CDR3: CATRRGLQETQYF. The CDR3 DNA reads TGTGCCACCAGACGGGGACTCCAAGAGACCCAGTACTTC.

The chain employs TRBV12-5 and TRBJ2-2; D unclear. Per the germline V gene, CDR1 is LGHNT and CDR2 is FRNRAP. The CDR3 has 14 residues. Trimming removed 1 base at V and 3 bases at J, with 6 bases between. The DNA of the CDR3 is TGTGCTAGTGGTTTGGCTTCGGACACCGGGGAGCTGTTTTTT. This sequence encodes CASGLASDTGELFF. Full variable domain (remainder filled in from reference TRBV12-5 and TRBJ2-2): DARVTQTPRHKVTEMGQEVTMRCQPILGHNTVFWYRQTMMQGLELLAYFRNRAPLDDSGMPKDRFSAEMPDATLATLKIQPSEPRDSAVYFCASGLASDTGELFFGEGSRLTVL.

This chain connects TRBV7-6 to TRBJ2-7, with 11 bases fitting TRBD1. The germline V gene encodes CDR1 SGHVS and CDR2 FNYEAQ. The ends lost 1 base at V and 7 bases at J; junction bases unmatched: 6. The CDR3 has 15 residues. CDR3 sequence (DNA): TGTGCCAGCAGCTTAGGTGGACAGGGGGCTGGTGAGCAGTACTTC. This sequence encodes CASSLGGQGAGEQYF. Full variable domain (remainder filled in from reference TRBV7-6 and TRBJ2-7): GAGVSQSPRYKVTKRGQDVALRCDPISGHVSLYWYRQALGQGPEFLTYFNYEAQQDKSGLPNDRFSAERPEGSISTLTIQRTEQRDSAMYRCASSLGGQGAGEQYFGPGTRLTVT.